This TCR beta chain was recorded in a study of cytomegalovirus exposure and HLA in healthy donors. Study overall: The roughly 120 validation repertoires, a later analysis reported, used the same platform as the roughly 650 repertoires from the first cohort.

Separate from the approximately 720-subject first cohort, the 120-subject validation cohort was the one that the donors belonged to. Between the trimmed V and J ends, which lost 6 bases and 4 bases, there was a span of 15 bases. CDR1 is MNHEY, CDR2 SVGAGI, per germline. CDR3 length: 15 residues. On this clone itself: Its antigen is not identified.

Using immunoSEQ multiplex PCR, the repertoire was profiled, and TCRdb retains in-frame clones only, with some absent. This table holds some 86,000 clones, roughly 93% found once. Study outcomes and limitations: Despite most TCR sequences being rare, some public TCRs occurred in many donors.

This clonotype originated in a woman under 40 in good health and CMV-seronegative. The rearrangement joins TRBV6-5 to TRBJ2-2; TRBD2 is a possible D gene (6 bases). The sequencing input was PBMCs. CDR3 in amino acids: CASRQGVAVTGELFF. CDR3 bases: TGTGCCAGCAGACAAGGGGTAGCGGTCACCGGGGAGCTGTTTTTT.